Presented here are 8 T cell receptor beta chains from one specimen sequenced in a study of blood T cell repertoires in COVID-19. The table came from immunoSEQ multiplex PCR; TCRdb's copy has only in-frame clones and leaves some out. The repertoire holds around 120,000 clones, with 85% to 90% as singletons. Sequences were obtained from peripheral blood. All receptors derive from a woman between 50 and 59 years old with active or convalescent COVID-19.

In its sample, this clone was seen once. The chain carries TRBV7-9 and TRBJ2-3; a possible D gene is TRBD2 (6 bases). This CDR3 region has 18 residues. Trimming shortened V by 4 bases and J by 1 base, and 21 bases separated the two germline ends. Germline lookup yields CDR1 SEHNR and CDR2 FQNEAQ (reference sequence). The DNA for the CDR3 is TGTGCCAGCAGCTGGGGAGGCGCAGGATTTTACGGCACAGATACGCAGTATTTT. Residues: CASSWGGAGFYGTDTQYF.

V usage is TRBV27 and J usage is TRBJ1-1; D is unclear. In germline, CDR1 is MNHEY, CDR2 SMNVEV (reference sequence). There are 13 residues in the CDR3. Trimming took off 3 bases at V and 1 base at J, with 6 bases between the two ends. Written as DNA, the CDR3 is TGTGCCAGCAGTTTCCCCGGGAACACTGAAGCTTTCTTT. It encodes CASSFPGNTEAFF.

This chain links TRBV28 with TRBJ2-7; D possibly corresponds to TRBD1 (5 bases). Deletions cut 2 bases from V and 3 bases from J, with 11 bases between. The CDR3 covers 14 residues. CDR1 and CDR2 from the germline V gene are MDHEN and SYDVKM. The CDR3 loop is CASSLPGSNYEQYF. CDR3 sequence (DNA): TGTGCCAGCAGTTTACCAGGGTCAAACTACGAGCAGTACTTC.

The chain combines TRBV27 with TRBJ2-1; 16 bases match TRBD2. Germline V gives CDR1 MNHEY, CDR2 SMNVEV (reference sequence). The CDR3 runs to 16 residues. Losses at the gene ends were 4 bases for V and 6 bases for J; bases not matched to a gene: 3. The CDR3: CASSSGTSGRANEQFF. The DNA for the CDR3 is TGTGCCAGCAGTTCCGGGACTAGCGGGAGGGCCAATGAGCAGTTCTTC.

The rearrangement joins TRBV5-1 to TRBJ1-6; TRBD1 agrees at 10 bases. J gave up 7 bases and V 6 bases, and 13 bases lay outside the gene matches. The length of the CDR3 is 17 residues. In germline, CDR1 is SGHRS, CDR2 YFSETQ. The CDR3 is CASTLGQGLGGNSPLHF. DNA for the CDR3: TGCGCCAGCACCCTGGGACAGGGGCTCGGGGGGAATTCACCCCTCCACTTT.

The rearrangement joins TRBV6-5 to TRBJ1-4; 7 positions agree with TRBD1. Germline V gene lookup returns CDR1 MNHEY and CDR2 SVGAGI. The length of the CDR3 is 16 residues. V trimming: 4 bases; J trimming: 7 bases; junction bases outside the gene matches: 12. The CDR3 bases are TGTGCCAGCAGTTCAACTCAGGGGGGAGGAGTTGAAAAACTGTTTTTT. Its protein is CASSSTQGGGVEKLFF.

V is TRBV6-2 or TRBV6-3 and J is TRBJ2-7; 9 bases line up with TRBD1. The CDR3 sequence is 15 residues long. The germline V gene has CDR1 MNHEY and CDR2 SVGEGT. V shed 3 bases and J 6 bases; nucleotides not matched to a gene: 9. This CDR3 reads CASSYNRGRRGEQYF. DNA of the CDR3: TGTGCCAGCAGTTATAACAGGGGGCGCCGCGGCGAGCAGTACTTC.

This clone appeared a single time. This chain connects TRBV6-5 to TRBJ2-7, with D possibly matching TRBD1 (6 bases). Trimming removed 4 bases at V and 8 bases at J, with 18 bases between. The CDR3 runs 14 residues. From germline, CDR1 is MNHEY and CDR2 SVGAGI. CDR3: CASSSRGPTNQQYF. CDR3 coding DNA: TGTGCCAGCAGTTCCAGGGGCCCAACCAACCAGCAGTACTTC.